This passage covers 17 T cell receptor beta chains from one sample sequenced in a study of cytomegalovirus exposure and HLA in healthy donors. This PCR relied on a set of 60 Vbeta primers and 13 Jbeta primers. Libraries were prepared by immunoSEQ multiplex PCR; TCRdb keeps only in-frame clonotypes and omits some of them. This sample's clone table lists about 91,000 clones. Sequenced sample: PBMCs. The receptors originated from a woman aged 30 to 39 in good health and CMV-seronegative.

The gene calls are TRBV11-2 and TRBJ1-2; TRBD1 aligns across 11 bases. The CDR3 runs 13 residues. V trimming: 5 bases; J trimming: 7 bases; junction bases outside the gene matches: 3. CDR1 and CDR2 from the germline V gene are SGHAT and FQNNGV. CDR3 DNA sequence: TGTGCCAGCAGCCCCGGACAGGGGGCTGGCTACACCTTC. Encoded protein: CASSPGQGAGYTF.

CDR3: CASNAPGSYEQYF. The CDR3 coding sequence is TGTGCCAGCAACGCACCCGGCTCCTACGAGCAGTACTTC. The chain links TRBV27 to TRBJ2-7; D uncertain. V lost 7 bases to trimming and J lost 0 bases, with 10 bases between them. This CDR3 has 13 amino acids. Germline CDR1 is MNHEY and CDR2 is SMNVEV (reference sequence).

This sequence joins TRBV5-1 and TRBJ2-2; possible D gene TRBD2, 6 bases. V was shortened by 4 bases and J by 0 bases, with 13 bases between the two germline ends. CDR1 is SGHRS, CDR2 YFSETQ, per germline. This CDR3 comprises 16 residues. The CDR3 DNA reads TGCGCCAGCAGCCTTGGGGGAGGCGCGAACACCGGGGAGCTGTTTTTT. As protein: CASSLGGGANTGELFF.

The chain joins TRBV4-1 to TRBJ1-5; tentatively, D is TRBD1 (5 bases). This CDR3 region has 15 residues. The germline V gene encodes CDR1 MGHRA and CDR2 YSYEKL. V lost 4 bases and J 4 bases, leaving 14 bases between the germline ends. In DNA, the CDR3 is TGCGCCAGCAGCCTAGATGGGACTCCAAATCAGCCCCAGCATTTT. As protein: CASSLDGTPNQPQHF.

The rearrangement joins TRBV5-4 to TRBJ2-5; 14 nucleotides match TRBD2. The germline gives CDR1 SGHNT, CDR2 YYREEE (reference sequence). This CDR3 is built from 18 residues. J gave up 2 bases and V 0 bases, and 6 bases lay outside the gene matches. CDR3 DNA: TGTGCCAGCAGCTTGGGGGGACTAGCGGGAGCGGGGCAAGAGACCCAGTACTTC. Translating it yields CASSLGGLAGAGQETQYF.

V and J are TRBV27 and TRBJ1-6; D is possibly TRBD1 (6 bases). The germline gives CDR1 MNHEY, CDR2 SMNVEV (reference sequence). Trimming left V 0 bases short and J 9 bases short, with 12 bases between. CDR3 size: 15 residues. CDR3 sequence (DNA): TGTGCCAGCAGTTTATCAAGAGGGGGTGGTTCACCCCTCCACTTT. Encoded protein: CASSLSRGGGSPLHF.

The CDR3 loop is CASSPGVLGNTEAFF. The CDR3 DNA sequence: TGTGCCAGTAGCCCCGGGGTCCTAGGGAACACTGAAGCTTTCTTT. The chain is built from TRBV19 and TRBJ1-1, with unresolved D. This CDR3 is built from 15 residues. The germline V gene has CDR1 LNHDA and CDR2 SQIVND (reference sequence). V dropped 6 bases and J dropped 1 base, with 15 bases sitting between them. Full variable domain (outside the CDR3, taken from reference TRBV19 and TRBJ1-1): DGGITQSPKYLFRKEGQNVTLSCEQNLNHDAMYWYRQDPGQGLRLIYYSQIVNDFQKGDIAEGYSVSREKKESFPLTVTSAQKNPTAFYLCASSPGVLGNTEAFFGQGTRLTVV.

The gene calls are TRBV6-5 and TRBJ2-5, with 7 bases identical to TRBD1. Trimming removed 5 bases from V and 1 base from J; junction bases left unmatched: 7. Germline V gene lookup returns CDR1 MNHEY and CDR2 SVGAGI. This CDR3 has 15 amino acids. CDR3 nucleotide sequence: TGTGCCAGCAGTCCACAGGGGACCATCCAAGAGACCCAGTACTTC. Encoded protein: CASSPQGTIQETQYF.

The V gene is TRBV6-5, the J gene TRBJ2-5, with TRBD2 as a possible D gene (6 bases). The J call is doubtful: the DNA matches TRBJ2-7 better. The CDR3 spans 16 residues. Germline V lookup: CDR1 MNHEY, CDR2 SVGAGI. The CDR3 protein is CASSYGAGPSVHEQYF. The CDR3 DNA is TGTGCCAGCAGTTACGGGGCCGGACCTAGCGTCCACGAGCAGTACTTC.

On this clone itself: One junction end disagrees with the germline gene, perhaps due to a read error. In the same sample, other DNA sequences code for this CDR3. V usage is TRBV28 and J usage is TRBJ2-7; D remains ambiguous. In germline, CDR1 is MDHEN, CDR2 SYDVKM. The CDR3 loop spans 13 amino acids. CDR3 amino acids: CASSLSPSYEQYF. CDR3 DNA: TGTGCCAGCAGCTTATCCCCCAGCTACGAGCAGTACTTC.

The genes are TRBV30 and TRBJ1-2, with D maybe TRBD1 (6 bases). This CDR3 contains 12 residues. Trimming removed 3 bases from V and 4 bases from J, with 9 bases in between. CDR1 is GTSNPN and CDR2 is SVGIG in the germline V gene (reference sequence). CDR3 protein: CAWSPGVYGYTF. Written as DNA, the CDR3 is TGTGCCTGGAGCCCAGGGGTCTATGGCTACACCTTC.

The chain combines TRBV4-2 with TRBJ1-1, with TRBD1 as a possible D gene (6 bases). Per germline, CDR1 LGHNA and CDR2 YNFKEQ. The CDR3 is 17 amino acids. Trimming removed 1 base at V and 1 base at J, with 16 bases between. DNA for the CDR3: TGTGCCAGCAGCCAAGCGACCGTAACAGGGACGAACACTGAAGCTTTCTTT. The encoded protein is CASSQATVTGTNTEAFF.

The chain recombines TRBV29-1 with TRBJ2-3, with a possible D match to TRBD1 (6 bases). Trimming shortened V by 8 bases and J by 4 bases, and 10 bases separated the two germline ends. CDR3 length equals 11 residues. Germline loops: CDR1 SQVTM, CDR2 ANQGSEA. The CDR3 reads CSTRQADTQYF. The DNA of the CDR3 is TGCAGCACCAGACAGGCAGATACGCAGTATTTT.

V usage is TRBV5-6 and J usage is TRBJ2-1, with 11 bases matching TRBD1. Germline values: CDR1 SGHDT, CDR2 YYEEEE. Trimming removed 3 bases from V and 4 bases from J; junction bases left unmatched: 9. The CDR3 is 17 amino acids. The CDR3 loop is CASSSLTDRGQYNEQFF. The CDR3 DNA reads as TGTGCCAGCAGCTCGTTAACGGACAGGGGGCAGTACAATGAGCAGTTCTTC.

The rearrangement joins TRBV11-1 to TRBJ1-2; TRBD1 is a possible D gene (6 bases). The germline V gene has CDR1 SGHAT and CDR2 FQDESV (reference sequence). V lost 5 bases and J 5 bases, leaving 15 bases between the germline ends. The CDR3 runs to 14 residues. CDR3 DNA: TGTGCCAGCAGCCGGGACACCGAGCAATATGGCTACACCTTC. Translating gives CASSRDTEQYGYTF.

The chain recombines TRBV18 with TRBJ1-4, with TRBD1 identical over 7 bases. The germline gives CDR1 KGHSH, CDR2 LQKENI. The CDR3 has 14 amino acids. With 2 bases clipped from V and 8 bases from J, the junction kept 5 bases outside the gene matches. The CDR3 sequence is CASSPRGPEEKLFF. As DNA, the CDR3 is TGTGCCAGCTCACCAAGGGGGCCGGAGGAAAAACTGTTTTTT.

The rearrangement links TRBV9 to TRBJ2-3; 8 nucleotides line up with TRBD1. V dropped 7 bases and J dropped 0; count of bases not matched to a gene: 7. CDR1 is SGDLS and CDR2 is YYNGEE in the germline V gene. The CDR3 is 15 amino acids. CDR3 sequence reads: CASATGVSSTDTQYF. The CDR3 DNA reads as TGTGCCAGCGCGACAGGGGTTAGTAGCACAGATACGCAGTATTTT.